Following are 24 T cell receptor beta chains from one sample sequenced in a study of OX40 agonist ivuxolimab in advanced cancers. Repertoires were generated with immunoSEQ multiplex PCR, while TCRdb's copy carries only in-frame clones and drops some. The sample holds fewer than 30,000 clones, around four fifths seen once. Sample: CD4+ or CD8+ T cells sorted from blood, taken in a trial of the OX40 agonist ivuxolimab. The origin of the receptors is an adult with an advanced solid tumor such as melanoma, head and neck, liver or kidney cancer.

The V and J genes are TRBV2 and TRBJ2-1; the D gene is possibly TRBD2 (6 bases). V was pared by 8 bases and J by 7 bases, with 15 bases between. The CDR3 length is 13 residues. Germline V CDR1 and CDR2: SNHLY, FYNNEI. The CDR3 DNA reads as TGTGCCAGCTGGGCGGAGGGCCTAAATGAGCAGTTCTTC. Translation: CASWAEGLNEQFF.

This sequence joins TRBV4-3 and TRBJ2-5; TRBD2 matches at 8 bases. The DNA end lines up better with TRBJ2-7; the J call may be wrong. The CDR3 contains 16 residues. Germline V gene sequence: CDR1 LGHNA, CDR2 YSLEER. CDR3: CASSQDTAGVIYEQYF. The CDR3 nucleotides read TGCGCCAGCAGCCAAGATACAGCGGGAGTTATCTACGAGCAGTACTTC.

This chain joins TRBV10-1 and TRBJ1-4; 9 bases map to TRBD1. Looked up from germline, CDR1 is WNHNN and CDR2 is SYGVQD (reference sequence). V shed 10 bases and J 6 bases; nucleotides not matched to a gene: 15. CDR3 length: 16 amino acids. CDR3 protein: CAINYSGDRADEKLFF. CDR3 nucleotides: TGCGCCATCAACTACTCCGGGGACAGGGCAGATGAAAAACTGTTTTTT.

As DNA, the CDR3 is TGTGCCAGAAGCTCCCCCGGGAGGGGGCCAAACATTCAGTACTTC. It translates to CARSSPGRGPNIQYF. The gene calls are TRBV5-3 and TRBJ2-4, with a weak D call TRBD2 (8 bases). TRBV5-3 is flagged as an ORF with uncertain function. CDR3 length: 15 amino acids. V lost 3 bases, J lost 6 bases, and 16 bases lay in between.

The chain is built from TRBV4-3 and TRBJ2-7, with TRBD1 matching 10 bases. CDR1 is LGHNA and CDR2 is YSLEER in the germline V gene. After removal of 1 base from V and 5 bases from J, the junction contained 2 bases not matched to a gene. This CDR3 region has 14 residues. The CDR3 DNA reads TGCGCCAGCAGCCAAGGGGACAGGGGAGACGAGCAGTACTTC. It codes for CASSQGDRGDEQYF.

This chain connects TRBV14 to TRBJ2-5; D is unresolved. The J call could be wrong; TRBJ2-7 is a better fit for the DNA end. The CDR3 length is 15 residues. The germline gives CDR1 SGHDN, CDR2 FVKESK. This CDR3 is CASSHPEDPPYEQYF. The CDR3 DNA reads TGTGCCAGCAGCCACCCTGAAGACCCACCGTACGAGCAGTACTTC.

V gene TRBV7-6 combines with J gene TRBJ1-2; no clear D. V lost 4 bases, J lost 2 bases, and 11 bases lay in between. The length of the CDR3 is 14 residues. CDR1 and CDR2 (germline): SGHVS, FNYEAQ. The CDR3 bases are TGTGCCAGCAGCTCCGAGCCCAGGAACTATGGCTACACCTTC. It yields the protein CASSSEPRNYGYTF.

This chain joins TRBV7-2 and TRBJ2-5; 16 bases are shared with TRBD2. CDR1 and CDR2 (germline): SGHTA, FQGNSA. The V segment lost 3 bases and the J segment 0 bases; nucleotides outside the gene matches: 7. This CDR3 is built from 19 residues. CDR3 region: CASSFQGLAGGSYQETQYF. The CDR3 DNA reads TGTGCCAGCAGCTTCCAGGGACTAGCGGGGGGGTCGTACCAAGAGACCCAGTACTTC.

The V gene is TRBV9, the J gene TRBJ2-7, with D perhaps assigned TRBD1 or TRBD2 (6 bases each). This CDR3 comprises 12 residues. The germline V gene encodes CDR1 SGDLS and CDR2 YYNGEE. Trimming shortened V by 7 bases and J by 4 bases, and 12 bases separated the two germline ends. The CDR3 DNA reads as TGTGCCAGCGGCGGGACATTGTACGAGCAGTACTTC. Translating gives CASGGTLYEQYF.

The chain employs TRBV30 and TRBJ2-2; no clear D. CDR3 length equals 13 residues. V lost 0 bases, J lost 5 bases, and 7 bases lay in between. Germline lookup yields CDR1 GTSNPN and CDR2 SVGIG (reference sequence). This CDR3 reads CAWSVYGTGELFF. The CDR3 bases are TGTGCCTGGAGTGTATACGGTACCGGGGAGCTGTTTTTT.

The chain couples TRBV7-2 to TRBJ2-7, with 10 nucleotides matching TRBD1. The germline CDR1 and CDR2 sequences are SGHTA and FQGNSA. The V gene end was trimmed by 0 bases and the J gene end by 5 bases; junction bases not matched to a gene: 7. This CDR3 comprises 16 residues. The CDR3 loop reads CASSLAETGGGDEQYF. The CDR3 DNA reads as TGTGCCAGCAGCTTAGCTGAGACAGGGGGCGGCGACGAGCAGTACTTC.

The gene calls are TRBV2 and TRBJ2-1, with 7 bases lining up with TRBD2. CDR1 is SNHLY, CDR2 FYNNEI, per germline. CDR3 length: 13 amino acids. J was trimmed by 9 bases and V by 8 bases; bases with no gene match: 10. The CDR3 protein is CASPKVGRVEQFF. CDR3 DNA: TGTGCCAGCCCGAAGGTAGGGAGGGTTGAGCAGTTCTTC.

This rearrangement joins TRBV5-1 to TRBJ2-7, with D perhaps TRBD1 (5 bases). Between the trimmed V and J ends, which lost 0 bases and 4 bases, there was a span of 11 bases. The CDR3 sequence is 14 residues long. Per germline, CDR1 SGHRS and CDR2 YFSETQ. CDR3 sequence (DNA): TGCGCCAGCAGCTTGGAGGGGATAGGGTACGAGCAGTACTTC. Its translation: CASSLEGIGYEQYF.

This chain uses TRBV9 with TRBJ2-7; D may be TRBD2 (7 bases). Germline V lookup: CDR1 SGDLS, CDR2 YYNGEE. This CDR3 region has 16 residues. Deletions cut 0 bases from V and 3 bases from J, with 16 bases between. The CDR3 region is CASSVGEGDSLYEQYF. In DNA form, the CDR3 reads TGTGCCAGCAGCGTAGGGGAGGGGGACTCGCTCTACGAGCAGTACTTC.

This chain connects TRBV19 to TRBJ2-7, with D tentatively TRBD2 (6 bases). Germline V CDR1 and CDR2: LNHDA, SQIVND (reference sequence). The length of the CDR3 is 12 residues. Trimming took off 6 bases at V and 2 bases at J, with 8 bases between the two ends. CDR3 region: CASSGGPYEQYF. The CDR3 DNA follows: TGTGCCAGTAGCGGGGGACCCTACGAGCAGTACTTC.

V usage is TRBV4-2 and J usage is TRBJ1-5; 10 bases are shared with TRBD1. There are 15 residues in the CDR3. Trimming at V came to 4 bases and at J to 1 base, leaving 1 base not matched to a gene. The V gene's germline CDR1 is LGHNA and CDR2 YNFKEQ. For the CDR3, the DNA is TGTGCCAGCAGCCCGGGACAGGGGAGCAATCAGCCCCAGCATTTT. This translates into CASSPGQGSNQPQHF.

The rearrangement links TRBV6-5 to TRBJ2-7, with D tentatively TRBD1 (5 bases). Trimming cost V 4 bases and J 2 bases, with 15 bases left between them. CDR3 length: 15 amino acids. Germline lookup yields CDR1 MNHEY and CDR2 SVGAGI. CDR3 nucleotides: TGTGCCAGCAGTTCCCCCATGCAGGGAACCTACGAGCAGTACTTC. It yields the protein CASSSPMQGTYEQYF.

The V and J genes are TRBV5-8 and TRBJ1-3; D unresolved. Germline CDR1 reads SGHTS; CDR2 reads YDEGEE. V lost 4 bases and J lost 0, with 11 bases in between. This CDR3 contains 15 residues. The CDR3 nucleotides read TGTGCCAGCAGCAGGGCCCCGAGCTCTGGAAACACCATATATTTT. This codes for CASSRAPSSGNTIYF.

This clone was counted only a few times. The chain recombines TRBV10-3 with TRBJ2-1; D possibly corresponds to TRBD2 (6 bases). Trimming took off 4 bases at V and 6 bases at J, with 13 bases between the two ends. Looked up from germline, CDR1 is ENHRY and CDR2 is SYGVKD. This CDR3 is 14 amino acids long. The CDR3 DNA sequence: TGTGCCATCAGTGCTGTGGGGACTCCCAATGAGCAGTTCTTC. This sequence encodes CAISAVGTPNEQFF.

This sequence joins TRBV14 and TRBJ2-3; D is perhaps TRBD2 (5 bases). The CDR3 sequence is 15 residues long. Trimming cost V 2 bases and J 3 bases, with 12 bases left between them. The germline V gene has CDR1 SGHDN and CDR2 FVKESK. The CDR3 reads CASSQYEGSTDTQYF. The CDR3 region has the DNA TGTGCCAGCAGCCAATACGAAGGGAGTACAGATACGCAGTATTTT.

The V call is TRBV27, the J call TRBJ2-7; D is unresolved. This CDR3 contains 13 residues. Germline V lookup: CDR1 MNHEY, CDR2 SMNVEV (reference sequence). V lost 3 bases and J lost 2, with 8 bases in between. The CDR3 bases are TGTGCCAGCAGTTTCTCCGGCGCCTACGAGCAGTACTTC. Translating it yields CASSFSGAYEQYF.

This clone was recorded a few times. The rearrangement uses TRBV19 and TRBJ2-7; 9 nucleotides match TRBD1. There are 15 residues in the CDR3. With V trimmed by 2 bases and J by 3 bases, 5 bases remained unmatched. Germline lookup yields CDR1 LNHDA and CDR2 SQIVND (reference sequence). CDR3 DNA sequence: TGTGCCAGTAGTATAAATACAGGGGGCTTCTACGAGCAGTACTTC. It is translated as CASSINTGGFYEQYF.

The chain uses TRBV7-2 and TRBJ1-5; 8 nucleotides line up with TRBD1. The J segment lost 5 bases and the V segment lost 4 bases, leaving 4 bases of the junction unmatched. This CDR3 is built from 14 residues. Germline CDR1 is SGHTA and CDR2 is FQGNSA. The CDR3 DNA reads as TGTGCCAGCAGCTATTACAGGGGGGATCAGCCCCAGCATTTT. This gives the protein CASSYYRGDQPQHF.

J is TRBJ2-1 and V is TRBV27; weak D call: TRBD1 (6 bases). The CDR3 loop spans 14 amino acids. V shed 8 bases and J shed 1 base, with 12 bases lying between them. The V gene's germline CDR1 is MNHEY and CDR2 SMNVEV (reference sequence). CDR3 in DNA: TGTGCCAGCCTAAACAGGGAGTCCTACAATGAGCAGTTCTTC. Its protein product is CASLNRESYNEQFF.